The T cell receptor (beta chain) under discussion was sequenced for a study of cytomegalovirus exposure and HLA in healthy donors. Whole-study results and caveats: It was assumed in the presence/absence analyses that sequencing depth was roughly uniform across donors.

The CDR3 covers 13 residues. Trimming took off 6 bases at V and 4 bases at J, with 10 bases between the two ends. CDR1 and CDR2 (germline): MNHEY, SMNVEV (reference sequence). On this clone itself: No antigen is known for it.

The PCR ran on 60 Vbeta and 13 Jbeta primers. Generated by immunoSEQ multiplex PCR, the TCRdb table keeps only in-frame clones and is missing some. The sample yields 80,000 or so clones, less than 80% seen once. This clonotype was sampled from a woman in her fifties or sixties in good health and CMV-seropositive. This chain uses TRBV27 with TRBJ2-1; a weak D match, TRBD2 (6 bases). The sequencing sample was made of PBMCs. CDR3 protein: CASRIAVYNEQFF. CDR3 bases: TGTGCCAGCAGGATAGCGGTATACAATGAGCAGTTCTTC.